Listed below are T cell receptor beta chains from one sample, sequenced in a study of blood T cell repertoires in COVID-19. Method: immunoSEQ multiplex PCR; TCRdb's copy keeps in-frame clones and lacks some. Here the sample spans approximately 250,000 clones, about nine tenths being singletons. The sequenced material came from PBMCs or T cells enriched from blood (not recorded which). The source is a woman aged 30 to 39 with acute COVID-19. Both conserved end residues are part of each CDR3. D genes are given only for firm matches. Not every row has a clone size; where given, it reads once, few, many or a size class.

V gene,clone size,D gene,J gene,CDR3 protein,CDR3 DNA
TRBV19,-,-,TRBJ2-1,CASSPVTYNEQFF,TGTGCCAGTAGCCCAGTAACCTACAATGAGCAGTTCTTC
TRBV28,once,TRBD2,TRBJ2-5,CASGNRLAGGSETQYF,TGTGCCAGCGGAAACAGACTAGCCGGAGGGTCGGAGACCCAGTACTTC
TRBV28,-,-,TRBJ2-7,CASSPGTGKVLAGALYEQYF,TGTGCCAGCAGTCCAGGGACAGGGAAAGTGCTAGCGGGAGCCCTCTACGAGCAGTACTTC
TRBV27,-,TRBD1,TRBJ2-7,CASSLRDRGRGYEQYF,TGTGCCAGCAGTCTCCGGGACAGGGGGCGAGGTTACGAGCAGTACTTC
TRBV19,-,-,TRBJ1-1,CASSRRRDSTEAFF,TGTGCCAGTAGTAGACGCAGGGATTCCACTGAAGCTTTCTTT
TRBV29-1,-,-,TRBJ2-7,CSVERLEGAEQYF,TGCAGCGTTGAACGGCTGGAAGGGGCCGAGCAGTACTTC
TRBV7-2,-,-,TRBJ2-1,CASSLEAQTGNEQFF,TGTGCCAGCAGCTTAGAAGCCCAGACTGGCAATGAGCAGTTCTTC
TRBV5-6,-,-,TRBJ1-1,CASSLYFNARDTEAFF,TGTGCCAGCAGCTTATACTTTAATGCACGGGACACTGAAGCTTTCTTT
TRBV7-9,-,TRBD2,TRBJ2-7,CASSFGGRADEQYF,TGTGCCAGCAGCTTTGGCGGGAGGGCAGACGAGCAGTACTTC
TRBV6-1,-,-,TRBJ1-2,CASSGTNRGSSYGYTF,TGTGCCAGCAGTGGGACCAATAGGGGGTCCTCTTATGGCTACACCTTC
TRBV5-4,-,-,TRBJ2-7,CASSPGGLAPTGYGYEQYF,TGTGCCAGCAGCCCTGGCGGGCTAGCGCCAACCGGGTACGGCTACGAGCAGTACTTC
TRBV7-9,-,TRBD2,TRBJ2-3,CASRLRQGGISTDTQYF,TGTGCCAGCAGACTCCGTCAGGGAGGGATAAGCACAGATACGCAGTATTTT
TRBV4-3,-,TRBD1,TRBJ1-6,CASSQEGTGINNSPLHF,TGCGCCAGCAGCCAAGAGGGGACAGGGATTAATAATTCACCCCTCCACTTT
TRBV5-6,-,TRBD2,TRBJ2-2,CASSFLAVAVANTGELFF,TGTGCCAGCAGCTTCCTAGCGGTTGCAGTAGCGAACACCGGGGAGCTGTTTTTT
TRBV7-9,-,-,TRBJ1-1,CASSLTTAVNEAFF,TGTGCCAGCAGCTTAACGACAGCCGTTAATGAAGCTTTCTTT
TRBV12-3/TRBV12-4,-,TRBD1,TRBJ2-7,CASRGTGDYEQYF,TGTGCCAGCAGGGGGACAGGGGACTACGAGCAGTACTTC
TRBV5-5,-,TRBD1,TRBJ1-1,CASSSGQKNTEAFF,TGTGCCAGCAGCTCGGGACAGAAGAACACTGAAGCTTTCTTT
TRBV28,-,-,TRBJ2-3,CASRRDTQYF,TGTGCCAGCAGGAGAGATACGCAGTATTTT
TRBV24-1,-,-,TRBJ1-2,CATSDLRQDYGYTF,TGTGCCACCAGTGATTTGAGGCAGGACTATGGCTACACCTTC
TRBV2,-,TRBD1,TRBJ2-7,CASSDPGQGGYEQYF,TGTGCCAGCAGCGACCCGGGACAGGGAGGGTACGAGCAGTACTTC
TRBV5-6,-,TRBD1,TRBJ1-1,CASSSDRGAMNTEAFF,TGTGCCAGCTCTTCGGACAGGGGGGCTATGAACACTGAAGCTTTCTTT
TRBV24-1,-,TRBD2,TRBJ2-1,CATSDLAGVWEGEQFF,TGTGCCACCAGTGATCTAGCGGGGGTATGGGAGGGGGAGCAGTTCTTC
TRBV6-5,-,-,TRBJ2-7,CASSYSLVSSYEQYF,TGTGCCAGCAGTTACTCTCTAGTGAGCTCCTACGAGCAGTACTTC
TRBV15,-,-,TRBJ1-1,CATSRDKGFGGMNTEAFF,TGTGCCACCAGCAGAGATAAGGGTTTCGGGGGAATGAACACTGAAGCTTTCTTT
TRBV28,-,-,TRBJ1-5,CASSSGGGYQPQHF,TGTGCCAGCAGTTCGGGGGGAGGCTATCAGCCCCAGCATTTT
TRBV19,-,-,TRBJ2-1,CASSPGTSLLNEQFF,TGTGCCAGTAGTCCAGGGACTTCCCTACTGAATGAGCAGTTCTTC
TRBV7-2,few,TRBD1,TRBJ2-3,CASSLGVGGLTDTQYF,TGTGCCAGCAGCTTAGGCGTAGGGGGCTTAACAGATACGCAGTATTTT
TRBV6-2/TRBV6-3,-,TRBD1,TRBJ1-1,CASSWDREAFF,TGTGCCAGCAGTTGGGACAGGGAAGCTTTCTTT
TRBV21-1,-,-,TRBJ2-1,CASTPPSNEQFF,TGTGCCAGCACCCCCCCCAGCAATGAGCAGTTCTTC
TRBV19,-,TRBD2,TRBJ2-2,CASRTSGRGGELFF,TGTGCCAGTAGAACGAGCGGGAGGGGCGGGGAGCTGTTTTTT
TRBV4-2,-,TRBD1,TRBJ2-7,CASSQPGDRGYEQYF,TGTGCCAGCAGCCAGCCGGGGGACAGGGGCTACGAGCAGTACTTC
TRBV11-3,once,TRBD1,TRBJ2-3,CASSSAGQGSDTQYF,TGTGCCAGCAGCTCCGCCGGACAGGGCTCGGATACGCAGTATTTT
TRBV5-4,-,-,TRBJ2-2,CASSPLGDSGELFF,TGTGCCAGCAGCCCGTTAGGGGACTCCGGGGAGCTGTTTTTT
TRBV30,-,-,TRBJ1-6,CAWKDGRDGSPLHF,TGTGCCTGGAAGGACGGTCGGGATGGTTCACCCCTCCACTTT
TRBV2,-,TRBD1,TRBJ2-5,CASRPHLTGGQGETQYF,TGTGCCAGCAGGCCCCACTTGACAGGGGGCCAGGGAGAGACCCAGTACTTC
TRBV19,-,-,TRBJ1-2,CASSMGQVNYGYTF,TGTGCCAGTAGTATGGGGCAAGTCAACTATGGCTACACCTTC
TRBV5-1,-,TRBD2,TRBJ2-3,CASSPPTSGKADTQYF,TGCGCCAGCAGCCCCCCGACTAGCGGGAAGGCAGATACGCAGTATTTT
TRBV5-5,-,-,TRBJ1-4,CASSATGLSNEKLFF,TGTGCCAGCAGTGCTACAGGACTATCTAATGAAAAACTGTTTTTT
TRBV2,-,TRBD2,TRBJ2-7,CASIGLAGGGNEQYF,TGTGCCAGCATAGGACTAGCGGGAGGCGGGAACGAGCAGTACTTC
TRBV28,-,-,TRBJ2-7,CASSFSGPSYEQYF,TGTGCCAGCAGTTTTAGCGGTCCCAGCTACGAGCAGTACTTC
TRBV7-8,-,TRBD2,TRBJ2-7,CASSPEAGEFYEQYF,TGTGCCAGCAGCCCTGAGGCGGGAGAATTCTACGAGCAGTACTTC
TRBV13,-,-,TRBJ2-7,CASSLGQGGEQYF,TGTGCCAGCAGCTTAGGACAGGGTGGCGAGCAGTACTTC